This TCR beta chain stems from a study of blood T cell repertoires in COVID-19. Whole-study context: COVID-19 samples, acute and convalescent, were from the United States, Italy and Spain. In each case, the material was cDNA or gDNA derived from T cells, B-cell-depleted T cells, or PBMCs.

Under the authors' procedure: Amplification of reference gene primers provided the estimated nucleated cell counts. The method was immunoSEQ multiplex PCR; TCRdb's version includes in-frame clones alone and lacks a portion of them. V, J and clone size were drawn from that table, and D and trimming were deduced from the DNA. The repertoire holds 25,000 to 30,000 clones, approximately 88% seen once, with roughly 7.7% in the top ten. This receptor was identified in a woman in her forties or fifties with active COVID-19. The source material was peripheral blood.

In DNA, the CDR3 is TGCGCCAGCAGCTTGGGGATAGACTGGTCGAACACCGGGGAGCTGTTTTTT. This sequence encodes CASSLGIDWSNTGELFF. V gene TRBV5-1 combines with J gene TRBJ2-2; D not resolved. Germline V gives CDR1 SGHRS, CDR2 YFSETQ. CDR3 size: 17 residues. V gave up 0 bases and J gave up 0 bases, with 12 bases separating them.